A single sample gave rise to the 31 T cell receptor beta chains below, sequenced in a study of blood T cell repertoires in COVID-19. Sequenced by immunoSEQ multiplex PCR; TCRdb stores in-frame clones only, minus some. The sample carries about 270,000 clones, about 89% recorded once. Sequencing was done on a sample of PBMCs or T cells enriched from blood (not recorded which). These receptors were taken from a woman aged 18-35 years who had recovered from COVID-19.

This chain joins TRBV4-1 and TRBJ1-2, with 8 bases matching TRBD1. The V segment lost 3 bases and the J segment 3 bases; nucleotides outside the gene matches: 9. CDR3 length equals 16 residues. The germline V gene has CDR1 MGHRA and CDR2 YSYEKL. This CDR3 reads CASSQTGSTGDYGYTF. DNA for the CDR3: TGCGCCAGCAGCCAGACCGGTTCGACAGGGGACTATGGCTACACCTTC.

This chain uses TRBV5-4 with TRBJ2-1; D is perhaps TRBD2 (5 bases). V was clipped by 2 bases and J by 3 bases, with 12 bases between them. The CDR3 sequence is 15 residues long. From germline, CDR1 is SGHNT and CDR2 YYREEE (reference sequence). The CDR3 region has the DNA TGTGCCAGCAGCTTCCGGACTCAAAACTACAATGAGCAGTTCTTC. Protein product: CASSFRTQNYNEQFF.

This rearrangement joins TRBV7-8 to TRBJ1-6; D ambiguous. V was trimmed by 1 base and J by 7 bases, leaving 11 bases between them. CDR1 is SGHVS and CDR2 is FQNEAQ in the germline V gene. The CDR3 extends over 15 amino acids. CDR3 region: CASSLEFENNSPLHF. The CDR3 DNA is TGTGCCAGCAGCTTAGAGTTTGAGAACAATTCACCCCTCCACTTT.

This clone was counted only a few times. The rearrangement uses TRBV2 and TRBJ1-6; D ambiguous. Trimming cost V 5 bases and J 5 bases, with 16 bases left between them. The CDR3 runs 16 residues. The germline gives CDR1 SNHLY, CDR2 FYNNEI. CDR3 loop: CASSLSITDNNSPLHF. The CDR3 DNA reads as TGTGCCAGCAGTCTAAGCATCACAGACAATAATTCACCCCTCCACTTT.

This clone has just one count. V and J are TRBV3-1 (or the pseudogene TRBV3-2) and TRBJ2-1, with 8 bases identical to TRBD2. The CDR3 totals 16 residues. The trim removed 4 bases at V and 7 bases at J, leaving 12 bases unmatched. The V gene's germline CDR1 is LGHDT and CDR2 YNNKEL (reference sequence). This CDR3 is CASSPALAGWGNEQFF. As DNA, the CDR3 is TGTGCCAGCAGCCCGGCCTTAGCGGGATGGGGGAATGAGCAGTTCTTC.

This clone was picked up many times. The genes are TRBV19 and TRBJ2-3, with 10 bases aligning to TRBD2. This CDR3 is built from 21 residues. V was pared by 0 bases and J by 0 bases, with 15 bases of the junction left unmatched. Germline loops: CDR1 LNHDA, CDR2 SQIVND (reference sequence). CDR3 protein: CASSIDGFPSGSLSSTDTQYF. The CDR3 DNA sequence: TGTGCCAGTAGTATAGATGGGTTCCCTAGCGGGAGTCTTAGCAGCACAGATACGCAGTATTTT.

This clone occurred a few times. CDR3 in DNA: TGTGCCAGCAGTGACTCTCCAGGGTCTGAAAAACTGTTTTTT. This translates into CASSDSPGSEKLFF. This chain joins TRBV6-4 and TRBJ1-4, with D possibly matching TRBD1 (5 bases). Trimming cost V 0 bases and J 7 bases, with 9 bases left between them. CDR3 length equals 14 residues. Germline V lookup: CDR1 MRHNA, CDR2 SNTAGT.

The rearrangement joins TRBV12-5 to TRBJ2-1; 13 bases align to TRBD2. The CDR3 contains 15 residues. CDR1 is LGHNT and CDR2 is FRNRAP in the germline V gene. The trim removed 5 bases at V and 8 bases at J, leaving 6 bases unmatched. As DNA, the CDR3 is TGTGCTAGTGGTCCGGGACTAGCGGGAATGGATGAGCAGTTCTTC. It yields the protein CASGPGLAGMDEQFF. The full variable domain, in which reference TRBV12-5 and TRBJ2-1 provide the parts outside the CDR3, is DARVTQTPRHKVTEMGQEVTMRCQPILGHNTVFWYRQTMMQGLELLAYFRNRAPLDDSGMPKDRFSAEMPDATLATLKIQPSEPRDSAVYFCASGPGLAGMDEQFFGPGTRLTVL.

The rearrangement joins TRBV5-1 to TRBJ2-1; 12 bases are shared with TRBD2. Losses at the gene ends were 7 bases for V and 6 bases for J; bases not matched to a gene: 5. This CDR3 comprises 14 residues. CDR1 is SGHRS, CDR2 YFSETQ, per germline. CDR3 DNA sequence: TGCGCCAGCCAAGGACTAGCGGGATTCAATGAGCAGTTCTTC. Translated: CASQGLAGFNEQFF.

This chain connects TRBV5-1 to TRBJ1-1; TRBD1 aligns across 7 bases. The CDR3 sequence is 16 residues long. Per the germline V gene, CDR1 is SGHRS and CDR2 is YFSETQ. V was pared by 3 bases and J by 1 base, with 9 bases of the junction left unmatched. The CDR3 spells CASSSPWDRANTEAFF. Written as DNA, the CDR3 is TGCGCCAGCAGCTCCCCTTGGGACAGAGCGAACACTGAAGCTTTCTTT.

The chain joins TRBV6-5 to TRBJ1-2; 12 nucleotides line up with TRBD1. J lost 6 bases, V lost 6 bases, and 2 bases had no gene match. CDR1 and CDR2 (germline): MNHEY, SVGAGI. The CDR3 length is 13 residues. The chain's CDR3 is CASSRDRGHGYTF. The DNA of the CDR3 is TGTGCCAGCAGCCGGGACAGGGGGCATGGCTACACCTTC.

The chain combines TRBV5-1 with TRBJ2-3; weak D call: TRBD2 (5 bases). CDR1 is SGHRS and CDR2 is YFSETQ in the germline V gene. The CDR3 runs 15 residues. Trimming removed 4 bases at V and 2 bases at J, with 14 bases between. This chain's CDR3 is CASSPEGKPTDTQYF. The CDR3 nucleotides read TGCGCCAGCAGCCCTGAGGGAAAACCCACAGATACGCAGTATTTT.

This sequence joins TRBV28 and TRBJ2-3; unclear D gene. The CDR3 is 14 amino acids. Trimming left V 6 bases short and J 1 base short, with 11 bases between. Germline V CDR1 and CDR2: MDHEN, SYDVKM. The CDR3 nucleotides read TGTGCCAGCAGGGGTCGGAGTCGCACAGATACGCAGTATTTT. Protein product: CASRGRSRTDTQYF. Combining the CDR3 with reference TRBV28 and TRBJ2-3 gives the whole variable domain DVKVTQSSRYLVKRTGEKVFLECVQDMDHENMFWYRQDPGLGLRLIYFSYDVKMKEKGDIPEGYSVSREKKERFSLILESASTNQTSMYLCASRGRSRTDTQYFGPGTRLTVL.

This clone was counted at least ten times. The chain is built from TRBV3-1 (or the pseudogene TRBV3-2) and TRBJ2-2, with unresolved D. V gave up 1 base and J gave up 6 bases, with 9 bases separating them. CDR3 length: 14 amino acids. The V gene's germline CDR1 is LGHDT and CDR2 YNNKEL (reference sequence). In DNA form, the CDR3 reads TGTGCCAGCAGCCAAGTCCTAGAAGCCGGGGAGCTGTTTTTT. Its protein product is CASSQVLEAGELFF.

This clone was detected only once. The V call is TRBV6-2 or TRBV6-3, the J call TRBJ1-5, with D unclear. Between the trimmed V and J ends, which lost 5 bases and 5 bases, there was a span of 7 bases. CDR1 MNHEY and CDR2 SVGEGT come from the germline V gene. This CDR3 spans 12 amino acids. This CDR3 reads CASSHSDQPQHF. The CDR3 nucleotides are TGTGCCAGCAGTCATAGTGATCAGCCCCAGCATTTT.

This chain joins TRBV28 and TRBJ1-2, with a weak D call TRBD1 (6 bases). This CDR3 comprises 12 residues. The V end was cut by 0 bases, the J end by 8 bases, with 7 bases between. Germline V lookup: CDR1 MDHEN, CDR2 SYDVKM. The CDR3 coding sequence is TGTGCCAGCAGTTTATGGACAGGAGGCTACACCTTC. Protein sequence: CASSLWTGGYTF.

The CDR3 is CASSSDRGPDTQYF. The CDR3 DNA sequence: TGTGCCAGCAGCTCGGACAGGGGGCCAGATACGCAGTATTTT. This chain joins TRBV7-9 and TRBJ2-3, with 11 nucleotides matching TRBD1. Germline lookup yields CDR1 SEHNR and CDR2 FQNEAQ (reference sequence). The CDR3 is made up of 14 amino acids. The ends lost 4 bases at V and 4 bases at J; junction bases unmatched: 1.

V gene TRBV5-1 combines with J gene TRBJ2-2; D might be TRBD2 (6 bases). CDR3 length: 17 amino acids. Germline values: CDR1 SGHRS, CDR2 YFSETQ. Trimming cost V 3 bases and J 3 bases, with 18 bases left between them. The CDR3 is CASSSTSGGDYTGELFF. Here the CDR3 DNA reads TGCGCCAGCAGCTCGACTAGTGGGGGAGACTACACCGGGGAGCTGTTTTTT.

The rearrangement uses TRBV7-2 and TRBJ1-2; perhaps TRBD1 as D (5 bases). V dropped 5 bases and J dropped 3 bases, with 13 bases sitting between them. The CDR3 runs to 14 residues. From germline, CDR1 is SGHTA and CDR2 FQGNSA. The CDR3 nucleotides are TGTGCCAGCAGCCCTACCTGGGGGGACTATGGCTACACCTTC. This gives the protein CASSPTWGDYGYTF. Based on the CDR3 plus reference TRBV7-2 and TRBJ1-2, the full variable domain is GAGVSQSPSNKVTEKGKDVELRCDPISGHTALYWYRQSLGQGLEFLIYFQGNSAPDKSGLPSDRFSAERTGGSVSTLTIQRTQQEDSAVYLCASSPTWGDYGYTFGSGTRLTVV.

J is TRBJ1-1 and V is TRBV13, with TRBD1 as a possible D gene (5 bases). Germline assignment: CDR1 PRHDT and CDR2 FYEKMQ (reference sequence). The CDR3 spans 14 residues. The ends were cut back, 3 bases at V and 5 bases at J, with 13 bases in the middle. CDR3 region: CASSLAVGGTEAFF. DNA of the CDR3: TGTGCCAGCAGCTTGGCGGTCGGGGGGACTGAAGCTTTCTTT.

This chain's CDR3 is CASSLAGEISGNTIYF. The DNA for the CDR3 is TGTGCCAGCAGCTTGGCAGGGGAAATCTCTGGAAACACCATATATTTT. The V gene is TRBV11-2, the J gene TRBJ1-3; D may be TRBD1 (6 bases). Deletions cut 3 bases from V and 0 bases from J, with 12 bases between. Looked up from germline, CDR1 is SGHAT and CDR2 is FQNNGV. This CDR3 region has 16 residues.

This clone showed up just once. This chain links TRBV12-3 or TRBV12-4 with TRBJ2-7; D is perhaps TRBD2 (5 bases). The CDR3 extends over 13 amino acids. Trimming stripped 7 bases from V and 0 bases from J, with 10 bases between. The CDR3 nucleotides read TGTGCCAGCACCTGGACTCGCTCCTACGAGCAGTACTTC. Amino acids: CASTWTRSYEQYF.

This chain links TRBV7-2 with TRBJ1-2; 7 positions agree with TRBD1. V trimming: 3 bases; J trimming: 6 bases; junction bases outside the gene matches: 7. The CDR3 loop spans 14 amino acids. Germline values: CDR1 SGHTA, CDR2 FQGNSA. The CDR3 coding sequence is TGTGCCAGCAGCTTTCAAGGGGGCGGGGATGGCTACACCTTC. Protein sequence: CASSFQGGGDGYTF. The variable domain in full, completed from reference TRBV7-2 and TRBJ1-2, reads GAGVSQSPSNKVTEKGKDVELRCDPISGHTALYWYRQSLGQGLEFLIYFQGNSAPDKSGLPSDRFSAERTGGSVSTLTIQRTQQEDSAVYLCASSFQGGGDGYTFGSGTRLTVV.

The CDR3: CASETGQAYTDTQYF. For the CDR3, the DNA is TGTGCCAGCGAAACAGGACAGGCCTACACAGATACGCAGTATTTT. The V call is TRBV5-8, the J call TRBJ2-3; 7 bases align to TRBD1. Germline trimming cut 7 bases from V and 2 bases from J; bases unmatched to any gene: 10. This CDR3 region has 15 residues. The germline V gene has CDR1 SGHTS and CDR2 YDEGEE.

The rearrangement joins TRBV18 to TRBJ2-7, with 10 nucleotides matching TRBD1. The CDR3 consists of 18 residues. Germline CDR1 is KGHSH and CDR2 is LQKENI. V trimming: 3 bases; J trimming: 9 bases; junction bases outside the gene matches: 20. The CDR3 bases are TGTGCCAGCTCACCTGCGGCTGGTCGACAGGGGGCGTTCGTTGGGCAGTACTTC. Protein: CASSPAAGRQGAFVGQYF.

CDR3: CASSFGGTTEAFF. In nucleotides, the CDR3 is TGTGCCAGCAGTTTCGGGGGAACCACTGAAGCTTTCTTT. The rearrangement joins TRBV28 to TRBJ1-1; weak D call: TRBD1 (5 bases). There are 13 residues in the CDR3. The V gene's germline CDR1 is MDHEN and CDR2 SYDVKM. V was shortened by 3 bases and J by 4 bases, with 9 bases between the two germline ends.

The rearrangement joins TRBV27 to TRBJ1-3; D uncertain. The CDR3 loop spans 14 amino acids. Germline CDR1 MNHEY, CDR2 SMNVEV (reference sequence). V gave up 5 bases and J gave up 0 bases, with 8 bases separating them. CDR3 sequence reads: CASSPRGSGNTIYF. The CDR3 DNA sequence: TGTGCCAGCAGTCCCCGCGGCTCTGGAAACACCATATATTTT.

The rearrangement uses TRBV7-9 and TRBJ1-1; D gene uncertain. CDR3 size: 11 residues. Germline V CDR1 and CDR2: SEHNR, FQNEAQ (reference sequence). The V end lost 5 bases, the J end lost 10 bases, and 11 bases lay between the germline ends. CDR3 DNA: TGTGCCAGCAGCGCAGTGTTTGGAGCTTTCTTT. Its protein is CASSAVFGAFF.

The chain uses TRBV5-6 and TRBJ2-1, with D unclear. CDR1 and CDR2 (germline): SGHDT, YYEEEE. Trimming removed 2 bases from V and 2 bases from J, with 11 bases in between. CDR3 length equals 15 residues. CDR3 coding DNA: TGTGCCAGCAGCTTTATTTTATTTACCTACAATGAGCAGTTCTTC. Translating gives CASSFILFTYNEQFF. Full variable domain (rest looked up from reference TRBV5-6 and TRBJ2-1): DAGVTQSPTHLIKTRGQQVTLRCSPKSGHDTVSWYQQALGQGPQFIFQYYEEEERQRGNFPDRFSGHQFPNYSSELNVNALLLGDSALYLCASSFILFTYNEQFFGPGTRLTVL.

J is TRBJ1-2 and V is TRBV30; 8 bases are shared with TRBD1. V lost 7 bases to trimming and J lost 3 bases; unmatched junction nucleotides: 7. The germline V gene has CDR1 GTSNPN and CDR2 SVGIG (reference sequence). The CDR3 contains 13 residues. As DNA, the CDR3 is TGTGCCTTGAAGGACAGGGAAGACTATGGCTACACCTTC. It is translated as CALKDREDYGYTF.

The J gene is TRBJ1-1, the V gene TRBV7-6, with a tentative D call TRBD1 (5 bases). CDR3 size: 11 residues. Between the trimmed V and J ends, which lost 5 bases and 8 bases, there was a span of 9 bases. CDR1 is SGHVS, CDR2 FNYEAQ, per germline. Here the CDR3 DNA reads TGTGCCAGCAGCCCCGACAGAGAAGCTTTCTTT. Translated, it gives CASSPDREAFF.